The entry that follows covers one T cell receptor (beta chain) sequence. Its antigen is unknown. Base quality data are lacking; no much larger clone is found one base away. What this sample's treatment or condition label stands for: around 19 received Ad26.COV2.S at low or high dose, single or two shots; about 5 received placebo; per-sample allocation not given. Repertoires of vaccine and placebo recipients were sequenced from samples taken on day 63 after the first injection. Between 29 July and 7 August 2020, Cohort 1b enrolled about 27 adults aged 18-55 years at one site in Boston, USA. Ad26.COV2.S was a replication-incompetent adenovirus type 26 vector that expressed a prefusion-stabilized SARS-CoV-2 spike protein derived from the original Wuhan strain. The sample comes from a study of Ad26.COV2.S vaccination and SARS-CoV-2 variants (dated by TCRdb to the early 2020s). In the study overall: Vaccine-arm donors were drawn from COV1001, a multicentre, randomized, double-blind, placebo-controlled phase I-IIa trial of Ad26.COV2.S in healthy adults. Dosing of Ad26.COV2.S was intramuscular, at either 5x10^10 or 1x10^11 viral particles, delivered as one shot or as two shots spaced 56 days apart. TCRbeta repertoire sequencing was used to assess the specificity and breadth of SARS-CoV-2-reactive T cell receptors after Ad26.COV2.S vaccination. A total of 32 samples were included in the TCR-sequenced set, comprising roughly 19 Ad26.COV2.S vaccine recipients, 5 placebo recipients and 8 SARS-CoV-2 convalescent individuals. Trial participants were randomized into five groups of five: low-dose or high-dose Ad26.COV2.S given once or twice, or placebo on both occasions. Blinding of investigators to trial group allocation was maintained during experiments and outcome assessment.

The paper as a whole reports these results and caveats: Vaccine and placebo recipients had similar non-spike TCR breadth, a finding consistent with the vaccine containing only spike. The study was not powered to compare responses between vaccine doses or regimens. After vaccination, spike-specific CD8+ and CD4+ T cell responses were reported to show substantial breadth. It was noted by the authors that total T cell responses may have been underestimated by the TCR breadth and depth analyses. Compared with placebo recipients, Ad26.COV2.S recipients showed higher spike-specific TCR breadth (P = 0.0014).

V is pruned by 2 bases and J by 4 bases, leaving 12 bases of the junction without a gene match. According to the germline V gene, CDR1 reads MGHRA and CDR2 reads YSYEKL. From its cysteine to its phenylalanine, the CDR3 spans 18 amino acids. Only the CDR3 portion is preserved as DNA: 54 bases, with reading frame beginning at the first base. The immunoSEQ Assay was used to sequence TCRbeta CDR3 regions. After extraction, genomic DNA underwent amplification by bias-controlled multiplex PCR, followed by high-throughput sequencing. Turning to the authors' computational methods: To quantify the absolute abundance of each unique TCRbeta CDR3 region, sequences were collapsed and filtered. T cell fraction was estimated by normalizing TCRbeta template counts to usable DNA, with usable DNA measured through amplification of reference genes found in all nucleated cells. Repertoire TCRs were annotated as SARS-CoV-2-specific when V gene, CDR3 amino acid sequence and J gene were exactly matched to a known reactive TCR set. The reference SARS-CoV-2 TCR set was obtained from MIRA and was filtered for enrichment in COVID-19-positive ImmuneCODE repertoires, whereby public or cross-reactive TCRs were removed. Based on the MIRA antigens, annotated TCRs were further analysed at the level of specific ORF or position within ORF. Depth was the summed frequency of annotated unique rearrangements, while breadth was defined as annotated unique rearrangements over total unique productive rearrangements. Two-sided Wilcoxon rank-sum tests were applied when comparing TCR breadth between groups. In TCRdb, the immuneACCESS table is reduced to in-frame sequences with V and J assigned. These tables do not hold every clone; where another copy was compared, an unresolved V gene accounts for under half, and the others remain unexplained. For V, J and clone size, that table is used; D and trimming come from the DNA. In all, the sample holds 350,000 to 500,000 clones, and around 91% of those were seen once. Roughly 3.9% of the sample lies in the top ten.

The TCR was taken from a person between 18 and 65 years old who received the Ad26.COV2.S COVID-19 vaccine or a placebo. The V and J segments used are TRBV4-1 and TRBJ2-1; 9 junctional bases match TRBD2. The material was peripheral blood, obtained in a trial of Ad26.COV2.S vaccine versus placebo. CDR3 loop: CASSQPLIVAGAYNEQFF. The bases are TGCGCCAGCAGCCAACCTCTAATCGTAGCGGGAGCTTACAATGAGCAGTTCTTC.